This section outlines one TCR beta chain sequence together with its context. This sample is drawn from a study of blood T cell repertoires in COVID-19. Across the study: T cells, B-cell-depleted T cells, or PBMCs provided the cDNA or gDNA that served as material.

Trimming removed 2 bases from V and 15 bases from J, with 14 bases in between. The CDR3 covers 12 residues. CDR1 is MDHEN, CDR2 SYDVKM, per germline. Measured with immunoSEQ multiplex PCR; TCRdb has only the in-frame clones, and not every one. Among 98,000 or so clones listed, around nine tenths were seen once. The receptor's source is a man between 60 and 75 years old with COVID-19, enrolled during active disease. Source material: peripheral blood. The chain uses TRBV28 and TRBJ1-5; D unclear. The CDR3, as DNA: TGTGCCAGCAGTTTAGCACTACCCCCGAGGCATTTT. Translating it yields CASSLALPPRHF.